This TCR beta chain was documented in a study of fetal regulatory T cell absence and autoimmunity. Profiled with immunoSEQ multiplex PCR; TCRdb holds only in-frame clones, not every one. The table shows just over 45,000 clones, with roughly 80% occurring only once. CDR3 size: 16 residues. Germline CDR1 and CDR2: SGHAT and FQNNGV. Trimming cost V 4 bases and J 6 bases; bases outside gene matches: 3. The clonotype originates from a newborn boy with IPEX syndrome. The source material was cord blood. V usage is TRBV11-2 and J usage is TRBJ2-2; 15 bases match TRBD2. CDR3 region: CASSSGLAGGSGELFF. The CDR3 DNA is TGTGCCAGCAGCTCTGGACTAGCGGGGGGGTCCGGGGAGCTGTTTTTT.